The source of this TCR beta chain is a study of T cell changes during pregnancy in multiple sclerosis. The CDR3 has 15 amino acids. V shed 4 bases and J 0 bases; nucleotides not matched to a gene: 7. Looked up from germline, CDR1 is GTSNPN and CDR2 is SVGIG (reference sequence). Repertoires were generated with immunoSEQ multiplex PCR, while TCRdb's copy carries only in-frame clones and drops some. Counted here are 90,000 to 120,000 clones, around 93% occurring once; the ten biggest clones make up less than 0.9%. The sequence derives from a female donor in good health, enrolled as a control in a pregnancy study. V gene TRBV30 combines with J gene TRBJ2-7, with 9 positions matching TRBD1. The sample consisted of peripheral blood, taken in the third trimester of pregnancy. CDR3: CAWTTGQGGSYEQYF. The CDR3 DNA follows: TGTGCCTGGACCACGGGACAGGGAGGCTCCTACGAGCAGTACTTC.